Each of the 31 T cell receptor beta chains below was sequenced from the same sample in a study of cytomegalovirus exposure and HLA in healthy donors. PCR involved 60 Vbeta and 13 Jbeta primers. The data were produced by immunoSEQ multiplex PCR, yet TCRdb's version contains in-frame clones alone and is incomplete. The sample table sets out around 63,000 clones. Sequenced sample: PBMCs. These TCRs come from a woman aged 25 to 39 in good health and CMV-seronegative.

The V and J genes are TRBV4-2 and TRBJ2-5, with D possibly TRBD2 on 6 matching bases. Germline V gene lookup returns CDR1 LGHNA and CDR2 YNFKEQ. Trimming shortened V by 0 bases and J by 4 bases, and 12 bases separated the two germline ends. CDR3 length equals 15 residues. The CDR3 sequence is CASSQDEGGAETQYF. In DNA form, the CDR3 reads TGTGCCAGCAGCCAAGATGAAGGAGGGGCAGAGACCCAGTACTTC.

The V call is TRBV7-3, the J call TRBJ2-5; weak D call: TRBD2 (6 bases). V was trimmed by 6 bases and J by 2 bases, leaving 10 bases between them. The germline V gene encodes CDR1 SGHTA and CDR2 FQGTGA. This CDR3 contains 13 residues. The CDR3 nucleotides are TGTGCCAGCAGGGAAGGACTACAAGAGACCCAGTACTTC. It codes for CASREGLQETQYF.

V usage is TRBV30 and J usage is TRBJ1-5, with 9 bases that match TRBD1. J lost 2 bases, V lost 5 bases, and 7 bases had no gene match. CDR1 GTSNPN and CDR2 SVGIG come from the germline V gene (reference sequence). The CDR3 consists of 15 residues. The CDR3 region is CAWERTGAGNQPQHF. The CDR3 bases are TGTGCCTGGGAGAGGACAGGGGCGGGCAATCAGCCCCAGCATTTT.

The chain has TRBV5-1 and TRBJ1-5, with D tentatively TRBD1 (5 bases). V lost 4 bases and J 5 bases, leaving 22 bases between the germline ends. The CDR3 has 17 amino acids. CDR1 and CDR2 (germline): SGHRS, YFSETQ. The CDR3 loop reads CASSPGVAGPGDQPQHF. The CDR3 bases are TGCGCCAGCAGCCCGGGGGTGGCGGGACCGGGTGATCAGCCCCAGCATTTT.

This sequence joins TRBV7-9 and TRBJ1-4; D gene ambiguous. This CDR3 is 15 amino acids long. Germline V gene lookup returns CDR1 SEHNR and CDR2 FQNEAQ (reference sequence). Trimming stripped 1 base from V and 0 bases from J, with 6 bases between. The DNA for the CDR3 is TGTGCCAGCAGCTTAGGGACTACAACTAATGAAAAACTGTTTTTT. Protein: CASSLGTTTNEKLFF.

V and J are TRBV7-2 and TRBJ2-5; the D is unclear. In germline, CDR1 is SGHTA, CDR2 FQGNSA. The CDR3 contains 14 residues. V lost 3 bases, J lost 2 bases, and 10 bases lay in between. For the CDR3, the DNA is TGTGCCAGCAGCTTCCCACTAAGGCAAGAGACCCAGTACTTC. Amino acids: CASSFPLRQETQYF.

The CDR3 nucleotides are TGCGCCAGTGGAATAGCGGGAGGGGGTATGGGTGAGCAGTTCTTC. Its translation: CASGIAGGGMGEQFF. The chain is built from TRBV10-2 and TRBJ2-1; 11 nucleotides line up with TRBD2. The CDR3 is 15 residues long. With V trimmed by 9 bases and J by 9 bases, 13 bases remained unmatched. CDR1 and CDR2 from the germline V gene are WSHSY and SAAADI.

The chain joins TRBV18 to TRBJ1-2; a possible D gene is TRBD1 (5 bases). CDR3 size: 16 residues. V was clipped by 1 base and J by 0 bases, with 12 bases between them. Germline CDR1 is KGHSH and CDR2 is LQKENI. For the CDR3, the DNA is TGTGCCAGCTCACCACGAGATCCAGGGCCTAACTATGGCTACACCTTC. Translating gives CASSPRDPGPNYGYTF.

The chain employs TRBV5-6 and TRBJ1-6; 8 bases map to TRBD1. The ends lost 1 base at V and 11 bases at J; junction bases unmatched: 11. CDR3 length equals 16 residues. In germline, CDR1 is SGHDT, CDR2 YYEEEE. The CDR3 DNA reads TGTGCCAGCAGCTTGTTCAGGGCAGGGGGCTCAACACCCCTCCACTTT. It translates to CASSLFRAGGSTPLHF.

The chain recombines TRBV9 with TRBJ2-7; a possible D gene is TRBD2 (6 bases). CDR1 is SGDLS, CDR2 YYNGEE, per germline. V was pared by 3 bases and J by 6 bases, with 16 bases between. The length of the CDR3 is 14 residues. This CDR3 is CASSATGLASEQYF. The CDR3 DNA follows: TGTGCCAGCAGCGCGACTGGGCTAGCGAGCGAGCAGTACTTC.

This chain connects TRBV4-1 to TRBJ2-7; TRBD2 agrees at 9 bases. Losses at the gene ends were 4 bases for V and 2 bases for J; bases not matched to a gene: 9. There are 16 residues in the CDR3. CDR1 is MGHRA, CDR2 YSYEKL, per germline. The CDR3 DNA is TGCGCCAGCAGCCTAATAGCGGGAGAGGTTCCCTACGAGCAGTACTTC. This encodes CASSLIAGEVPYEQYF.

This rearrangement joins TRBV13 to TRBJ2-4, with D perhaps matching TRBD1 (6 bases). V lost 5 bases and J 0 bases, leaving 14 bases between the germline ends. The germline CDR1 and CDR2 sequences are PRHDT and FYEKMQ (reference sequence). The CDR3 extends over 16 amino acids. The CDR3 loop reads CASSPKGESAKNIQYF. In nucleotides, the CDR3 is TGTGCCAGCAGCCCCAAGGGGGAATCAGCCAAAAACATTCAGTACTTC. Full variable domain (remainder filled in from reference TRBV13 and TRBJ2-4): AAGVIQSPRHLIKEKRETATLKCYPIPRHDTVYWYQQGPGQDPQFLISFYEKMQSDKGSIPDRFSAQQFSDYHSELNMSSLELGDSALYFCASSPKGESAKNIQYFGAGTRLSVL.

The gene calls are TRBV7-3 and TRBJ1-5; D is possibly TRBD1 (6 bases). This CDR3 contains 15 residues. Between the trimmed V and J ends, which lost 0 bases and 4 bases, there was a span of 10 bases. The germline V gene has CDR1 SGHTA and CDR2 FQGTGA. The CDR3 DNA sequence: TGTGCCAGCAGCTTAACGGGGGACATTAATCAGCCCCAGCATTTT. It codes for CASSLTGDINQPQHF.

The chain employs TRBV13 and TRBJ2-7; 8 bases are a match to TRBD1. The germline CDR1 and CDR2 sequences are PRHDT and FYEKMQ (reference sequence). The CDR3 length is 14 residues. V dropped 2 bases and J dropped 5; count of bases not matched to a gene: 5. CDR3 DNA: TGTGCCAGCAGCTTAACAGGGGGAGGTGACGAGCAGTACTTC. Its protein is CASSLTGGGDEQYF.

The chain joins TRBV7-2 to TRBJ1-2, with 7 positions matching TRBD1. Germline CDR1 SGHTA, CDR2 FQGNSA. The CDR3 is 17 residues long. With V trimmed by 5 bases and J by 4 bases, 16 bases remained unmatched. CDR3 amino acids: CASSPWGMGQGVYGYTF. In DNA, the CDR3 is TGTGCCAGCAGCCCCTGGGGGATGGGGCAGGGGGTCTATGGCTACACCTTC.

The chain joins TRBV27 to TRBJ2-3; tentative D call: TRBD2 (7 bases). The germline CDR1 and CDR2 sequences are MNHEY and SMNVEV (reference sequence). Between the trimmed V and J ends, which lost 3 bases and 4 bases, there was a span of 14 bases. The CDR3 has 15 residues. The CDR3 DNA reads TGTGCCAGCAGTTTGGGGGCGGGAGAACCAGATACGCAGTATTTT. Its protein is CASSLGAGEPDTQYF.

J is TRBJ2-7 and V is TRBV10-3, with TRBD1 matching over 12 bases. Germline values: CDR1 ENHRY, CDR2 SYGVKD. Trimming cost V 4 bases and J 4 bases; bases outside gene matches: 5. This CDR3 region has 15 residues. CDR3 DNA: TGTGCCATCAGTGGGCGGGGACAGGGGGCGTACGAGCAGTACTTC. This sequence encodes CAISGRGQGAYEQYF.

This chain uses TRBV7-9 with TRBJ2-7; D is possibly TRBD1 (6 bases). Looked up from germline, CDR1 is SEHNR and CDR2 is FQNEAQ (reference sequence). CDR3 length: 12 residues. The ends were cut back, 5 bases at V and 6 bases at J, with 11 bases in the middle. The CDR3 reads CASSTQGFEQYF. CDR3 DNA sequence: TGTGCCAGCAGCACACAGGGATTCGAGCAGTACTTC.

The genes are TRBV6-5 and TRBJ2-1; 11 nucleotides align to TRBD2. Germline trimming cut 4 bases from V and 15 bases from J; bases unmatched to any gene: 8. The CDR3 runs to 13 residues. From germline, CDR1 is MNHEY and CDR2 SVGAGI. The CDR3 loop reads CASSLVAGGPVFF. Written as DNA, the CDR3 is TGTGCCAGCAGTTTGGTAGCGGGAGGGCCGGTGTTCTTC.

The chain links TRBV9 to TRBJ2-5; TRBD2 matches at 8 bases. Per germline, CDR1 SGDLS and CDR2 YYNGEE. Trimming at V came to 0 bases and at J to 4 bases, leaving 5 bases not matched to a gene. This CDR3 has 15 residues. CDR3 sequence: CASSVGGAGGETQYF. Here the CDR3 DNA reads TGTGCCAGCAGCGTAGGGGGTGCGGGGGGAGAGACCCAGTACTTC.

The chain uses TRBV4-2 and TRBJ2-4; TRBD2 matches at 11 bases. The ends lost 2 bases at V and 3 bases at J; junction bases unmatched: 9. The CDR3 has 18 amino acids. The germline V gene encodes CDR1 LGHNA and CDR2 YNFKEQ. CDR3 protein: CASSQISGGAEGKNIQYF. The CDR3 coding sequence is TGTGCCAGCAGCCAAATTAGCGGGGGGGCGGAGGGCAAAAACATTCAGTACTTC.

The chain has TRBV5-1 and TRBJ2-7; TRBD2 agrees at 14 bases. The CDR3 is 16 residues long. Germline V gives CDR1 SGHRS, CDR2 YFSETQ. The junction had 6 bases not matched to a gene; V was cut back by 3 bases and J by 4 bases. Written as DNA, the CDR3 is TGCGCCAGCAGCTCGGGACTAGCGGGAGCGGATTACGAGCAGTACTTC. Its translation: CASSSGLAGADYEQYF.

This chain uses TRBV19 with TRBJ2-1; 8 bases align to TRBD2. V shed 7 bases, J shed 9 bases, and the junction held 11 bases outside the gene matches. The V gene's germline CDR1 is LNHDA and CDR2 SQIVND (reference sequence). This CDR3 spans 14 amino acids. DNA of the CDR3: TGTGCCAGTACCCCCCTGTGGCTAGCGGGTGAGCAGTTCTTC. Amino acids: CASTPLWLAGEQFF.

The chain has TRBV18 and TRBJ1-1; perhaps TRBD1 as D (6 bases). Trimming left V 1 base short and J 4 bases short, with 13 bases between. Germline V CDR1 and CDR2: KGHSH, LQKENI. The CDR3 totals 15 residues. The CDR3 here is CASSPLGGAGTEAFF. The DNA of the CDR3 is TGTGCCAGCTCACCACTGGGGGGGGCGGGCACTGAAGCTTTCTTT.

This chain links TRBV30 with TRBJ2-7; 7 bases are shared with TRBD1. The CDR3 length is 14 residues. The V gene's germline CDR1 is GTSNPN and CDR2 SVGIG (reference sequence). V lost 3 bases to trimming and J lost 2 bases; unmatched junction nucleotides: 7. CDR3 region: CAWREDRLAYEQYF. In DNA, the CDR3 is TGTGCCTGGAGGGAGGACAGGTTAGCCTACGAGCAGTACTTC.

The chain combines TRBV7-9 with TRBJ2-7; 7 bases align to TRBD1. There are 15 residues in the CDR3. With V trimmed by 6 bases and J by 1 base, 9 bases remained unmatched. The germline V gene encodes CDR1 SEHNR and CDR2 FQNEAQ (reference sequence). The CDR3 reads CASRSRTGQSYEQYF. CDR3 sequence (DNA): TGTGCCAGCAGGTCTAGGACAGGACAATCCTACGAGCAGTACTTC.

V and J are TRBV14 and TRBJ2-3; TRBD2 is a possible D gene (5 bases). This CDR3 comprises 17 residues. Trimming left V 5 bases short and J 5 bases short, with 23 bases between. The germline CDR1 and CDR2 sequences are SGHDN and FVKESK. CDR3 coding DNA: TGTGCCAGCAGCGGTAAGGCGGGCTTCATCTACGAAGATACGCAGTATTTT. It specifies CASSGKAGFIYEDTQYF.

The CDR3 loop is CASSLVAGVVDTQYF. The CDR3 DNA sequence: TGCGCCAGCAGCCTCGTAGCGGGAGTTGTAGATACGCAGTATTTT. J is TRBJ2-3 and V is TRBV4-1; TRBD2 aligns across 9 bases. Germline loops: CDR1 MGHRA, CDR2 YSYEKL. This CDR3 contains 15 residues. Trimming removed 4 bases from V and 5 bases from J; junction bases left unmatched: 7.

The rearrangement joins TRBV2 to TRBJ2-1; 8 bases agree with TRBD2. The CDR3 runs to 15 residues. Germline trimming cut 6 bases from V and 5 bases from J; bases unmatched to any gene: 9. Germline lookup yields CDR1 SNHLY and CDR2 FYNNEI. CDR3 DNA sequence: TGTGCCAGCAGGGGGGTAGCGGGGAGTGACAATGAGCAGTTCTTC. Translated, it gives CASRGVAGSDNEQFF.

V and J are TRBV6-1 and TRBJ1-5; possible D gene TRBD1, 6 bases. V lost 2 bases and J 7 bases, leaving 24 bases between the germline ends. Germline assignment: CDR1 MNHNS and CDR2 SASEGT. This CDR3 region has 18 residues. The CDR3 bases are TGTGCCAGCAGTGAATCCCCGTTACAGGGCGCTACCTTCCAGCCCCAGCATTTT. Translation gives CASSESPLQGATFQPQHF.

The chain is built from TRBV6-5 and TRBJ1-3; D unresolved. This CDR3 region has 15 residues. Looked up from germline, CDR1 is MNHEY and CDR2 is SVGAGI. V was cut by 5 bases and J by 4 bases, with 15 bases left in between. The DNA of the CDR3 is TGTGCCAGCAGTCCGACTAGGAAGTCAGGAAACACCATATATTTT. The encoded protein is CASSPTRKSGNTIYF.